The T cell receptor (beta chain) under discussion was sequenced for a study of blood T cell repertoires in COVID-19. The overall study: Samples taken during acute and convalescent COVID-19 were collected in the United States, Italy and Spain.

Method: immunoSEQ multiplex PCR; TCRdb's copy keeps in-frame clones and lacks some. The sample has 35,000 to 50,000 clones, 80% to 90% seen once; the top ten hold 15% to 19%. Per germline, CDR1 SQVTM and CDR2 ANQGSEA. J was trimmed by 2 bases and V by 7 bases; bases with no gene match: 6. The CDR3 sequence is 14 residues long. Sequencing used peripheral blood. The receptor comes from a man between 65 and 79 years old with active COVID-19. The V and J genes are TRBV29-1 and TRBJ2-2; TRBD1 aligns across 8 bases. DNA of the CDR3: TGCAGCGCCGCAGGGGGCCCCAACACCGGGGAGCTGTTTTTT. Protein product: CSAAGGPNTGELFF.